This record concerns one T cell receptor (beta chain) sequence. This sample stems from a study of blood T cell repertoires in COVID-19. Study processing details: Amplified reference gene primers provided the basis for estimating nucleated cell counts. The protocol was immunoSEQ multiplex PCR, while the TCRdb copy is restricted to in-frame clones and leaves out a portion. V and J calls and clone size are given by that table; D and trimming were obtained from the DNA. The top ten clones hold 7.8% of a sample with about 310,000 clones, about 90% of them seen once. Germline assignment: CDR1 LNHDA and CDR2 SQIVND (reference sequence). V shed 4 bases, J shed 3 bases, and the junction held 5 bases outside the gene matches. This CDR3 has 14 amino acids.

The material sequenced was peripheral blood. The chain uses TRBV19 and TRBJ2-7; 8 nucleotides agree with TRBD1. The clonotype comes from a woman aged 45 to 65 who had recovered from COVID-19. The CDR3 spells CASSRARGHYEQYF. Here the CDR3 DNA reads TGTGCCAGTAGTAGGGCCAGGGGGCACTACGAGCAGTACTTC.